This T cell receptor beta chain derives from a study of radiotherapy plus CTLA-4 blockade in lung cancer (dated by TCRdb to 2016 to 2019). Broadly, across the study: Objective responses were observed in 15% to 20% of enrolled patients, and disease control was achieved in less than 40%. Paper-wide results and their limitations: Increased serum interferon-beta after radiation, together with early dynamic changes in blood T cell clones, were reported to be the strongest predictors of response. After treatment with radiotherapy and ipilimumab, TCR clones that originated in tumors expanded in peripheral blood.

Libraries were built with the immunoSEQ multiplex PCR assay. In its TCRdb copy, this immuneACCESS table keeps in-frame sequences only and misses some clones. Where compared with another copy, unresolved V genes explain less than half of these, and the others have no known cause. This sample comprises about 45,000 clones, 76% of them detected only once. The ten largest clones capture approximately 8% of the sample. In this study, focal radiation therapy paired with CTLA-4 blockade (ipilimumab) was tested in patients who had chemo-refractory metastatic non-small-cell lung cancer. The germline V gene encodes CDR1 SGDLS and CDR2 YYNGEE. The V and J ends are trimmed by 7 bases and 4 bases, leaving 14 bases between them. CDR3 length: 14 amino acids, cysteine to phenylalanine. The read is trimmed to its CDR3 DNA, 42 bases read in frame from base 1. As regards this clone: Its binding antigen is unknown. Qualities for individual bases were not recorded, and no much larger clone is one base off.

This TCR derives from a human donor with non-small cell lung cancer who had stable disease on radiotherapy plus ipilimumab. This specimen consisted of peripheral blood, obtained from a patient treated with radiotherapy plus ipilimumab. The chain uses TRBV9 and TRBJ2-2, with the D gene not clear enough to name. The sequenced DNA: TGTGCCAGCGACCCATCAGCGTGCACCGGGGAGCTGTTTTTT. Its protein is CASDPSACTGELFF.